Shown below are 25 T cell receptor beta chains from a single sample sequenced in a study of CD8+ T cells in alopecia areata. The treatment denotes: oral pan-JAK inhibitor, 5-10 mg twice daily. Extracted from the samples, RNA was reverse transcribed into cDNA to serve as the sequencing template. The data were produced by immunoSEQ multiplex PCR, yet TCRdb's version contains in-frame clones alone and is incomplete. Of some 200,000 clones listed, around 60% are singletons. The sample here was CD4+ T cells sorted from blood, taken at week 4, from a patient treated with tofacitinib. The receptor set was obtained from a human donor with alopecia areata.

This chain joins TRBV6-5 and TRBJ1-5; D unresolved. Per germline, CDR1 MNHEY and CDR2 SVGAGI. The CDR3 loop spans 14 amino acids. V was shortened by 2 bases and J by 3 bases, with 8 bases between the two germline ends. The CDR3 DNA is TGTGCCAGCAGTTACGCCGGAGTCAATCAGCCCCAGCATTTT. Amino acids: CASSYAGVNQPQHF.

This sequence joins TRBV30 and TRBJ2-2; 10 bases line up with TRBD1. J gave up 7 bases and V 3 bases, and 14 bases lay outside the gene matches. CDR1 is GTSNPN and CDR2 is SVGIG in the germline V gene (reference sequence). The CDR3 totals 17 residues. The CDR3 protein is CAWSPREGQGKIGELFF. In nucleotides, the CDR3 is TGTGCCTGGAGCCCAAGGGAGGGACAGGGGAAAATCGGGGAGCTGTTTTTT.

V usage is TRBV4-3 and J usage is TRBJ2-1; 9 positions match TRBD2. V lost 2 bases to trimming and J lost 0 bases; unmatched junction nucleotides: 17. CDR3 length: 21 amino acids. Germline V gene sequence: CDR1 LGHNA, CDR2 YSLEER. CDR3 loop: CASSQTNPSGAQRSSYNEQFF. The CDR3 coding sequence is TGCGCCAGCAGCCAAACAAATCCTAGCGGGGCGCAAAGGAGCTCCTACAATGAGCAGTTCTTC.

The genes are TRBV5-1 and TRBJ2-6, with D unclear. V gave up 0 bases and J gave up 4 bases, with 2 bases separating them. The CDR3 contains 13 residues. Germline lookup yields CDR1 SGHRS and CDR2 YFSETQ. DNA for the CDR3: TGCGCCAGCAGCTTGGCCGGGGCCAACGTCCTGACTTTC. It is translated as CASSLAGANVLTF.

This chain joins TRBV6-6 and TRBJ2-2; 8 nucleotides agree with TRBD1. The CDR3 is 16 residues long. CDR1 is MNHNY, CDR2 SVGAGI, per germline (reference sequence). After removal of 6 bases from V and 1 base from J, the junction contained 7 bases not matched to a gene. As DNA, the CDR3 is TGTGCCAGCAGCTCGGCCGGGACAGGGAACACCGGGGAGCTGTTTTTT. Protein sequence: CASSSAGTGNTGELFF.

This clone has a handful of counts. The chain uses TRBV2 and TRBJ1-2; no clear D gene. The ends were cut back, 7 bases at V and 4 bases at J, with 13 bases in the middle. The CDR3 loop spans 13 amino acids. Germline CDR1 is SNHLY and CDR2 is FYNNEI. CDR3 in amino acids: CASMGSGAYGYTF. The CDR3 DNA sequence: TGTGCCAGCATGGGGTCAGGAGCCTATGGCTACACCTTC.

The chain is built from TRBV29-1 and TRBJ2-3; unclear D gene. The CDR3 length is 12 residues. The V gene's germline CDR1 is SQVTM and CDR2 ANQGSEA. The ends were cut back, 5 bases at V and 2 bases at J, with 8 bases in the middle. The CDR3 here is CSVTEVTDTQYF. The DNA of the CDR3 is TGCAGCGTTACAGAGGTCACAGATACGCAGTATTTT.

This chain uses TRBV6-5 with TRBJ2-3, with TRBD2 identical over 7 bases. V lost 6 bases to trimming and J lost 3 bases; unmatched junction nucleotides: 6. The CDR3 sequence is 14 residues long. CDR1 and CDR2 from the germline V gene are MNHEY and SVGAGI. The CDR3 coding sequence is TGTGCCAGCAGACCGACTAGCCAAACAGATACGCAGTATTTT. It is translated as CASRPTSQTDTQYF.

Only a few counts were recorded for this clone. This chain's CDR3 is CATSRDRQGNSPLHF. The CDR3 region has the DNA TGTGCCACCAGCAGAGATCGTCAGGGGAATTCACCCCTCCACTTT. This chain connects TRBV15 to TRBJ1-6; D is possibly TRBD1 (6 bases). The ends were cut back, 0 bases at V and 7 bases at J, with 10 bases in the middle. CDR1 and CDR2 (germline): LNHNV, YYDKDF (reference sequence). This CDR3 region has 15 residues.

The CDR3 coding sequence is TGTGCCAGCAGTCCTGTCAAGAACTATGGCTACACCTTC. Translated: CASSPVKNYGYTF. The chain uses TRBV6-5 and TRBJ1-2; D not resolved. Trimming shortened V by 5 bases and J by 2 bases, and 9 bases separated the two germline ends. The CDR3 is 13 residues long. Germline-derived CDR1 and CDR2 are MNHEY and SVGAGI.

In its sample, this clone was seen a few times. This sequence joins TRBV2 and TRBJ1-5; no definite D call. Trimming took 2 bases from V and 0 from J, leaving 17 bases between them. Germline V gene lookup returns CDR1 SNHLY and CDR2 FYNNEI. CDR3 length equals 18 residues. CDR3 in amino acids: CASSERRQPGVSNQPQHF. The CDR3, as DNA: TGTGCCAGCAGTGAAAGGCGGCAGCCCGGGGTTAGCAATCAGCCCCAGCATTTT.

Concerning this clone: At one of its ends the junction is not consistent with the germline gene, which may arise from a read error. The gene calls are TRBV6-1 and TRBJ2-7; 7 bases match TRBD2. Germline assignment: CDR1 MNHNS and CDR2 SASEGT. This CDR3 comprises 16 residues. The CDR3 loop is CASSEALRGVTYEQYF. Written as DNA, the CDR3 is TGCGCCAGCAGTGAAGCGCTTCGGGGGGTCACCTACGAGCAGTACTTC.

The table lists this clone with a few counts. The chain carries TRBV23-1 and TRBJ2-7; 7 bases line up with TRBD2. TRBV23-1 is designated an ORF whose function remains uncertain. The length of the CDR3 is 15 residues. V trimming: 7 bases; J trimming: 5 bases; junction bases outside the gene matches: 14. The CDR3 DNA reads TGCGCCAGCACTCTCCCGGGGGGTAATTGGGACGAGCAGTACTTC. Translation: CASTLPGGNWDEQYF.

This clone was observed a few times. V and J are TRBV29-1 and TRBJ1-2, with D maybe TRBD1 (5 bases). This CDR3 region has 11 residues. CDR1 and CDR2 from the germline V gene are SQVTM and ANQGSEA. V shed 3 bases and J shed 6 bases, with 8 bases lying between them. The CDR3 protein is CSVDAQDGYTF. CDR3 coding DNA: TGCAGCGTTGACGCACAGGATGGCTACACCTTC.

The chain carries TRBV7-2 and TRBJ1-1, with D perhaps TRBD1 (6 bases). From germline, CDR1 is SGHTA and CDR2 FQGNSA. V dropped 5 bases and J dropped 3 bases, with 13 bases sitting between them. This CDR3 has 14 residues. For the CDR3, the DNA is TGTGCCAGCAGCCCACAGGGCGGGTACACTGAAGCTTTCTTT. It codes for CASSPQGGYTEAFF.

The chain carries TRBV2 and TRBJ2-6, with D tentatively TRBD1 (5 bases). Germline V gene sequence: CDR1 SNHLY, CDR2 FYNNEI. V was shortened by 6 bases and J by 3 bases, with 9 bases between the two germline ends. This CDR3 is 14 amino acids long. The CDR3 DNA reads TGTGCCAGCAGCGACAGATATGGGGCCAACGTCCTGACTTTC. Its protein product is CASSDRYGANVLTF.

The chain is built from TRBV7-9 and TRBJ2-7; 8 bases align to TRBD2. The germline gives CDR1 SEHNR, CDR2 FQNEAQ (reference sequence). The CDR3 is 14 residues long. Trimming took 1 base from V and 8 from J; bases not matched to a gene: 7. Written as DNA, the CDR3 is TGTGCCAGCAGCTTAGGTCAGCGGGGGAACCAGCAGTACTTC. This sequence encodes CASSLGQRGNQQYF.

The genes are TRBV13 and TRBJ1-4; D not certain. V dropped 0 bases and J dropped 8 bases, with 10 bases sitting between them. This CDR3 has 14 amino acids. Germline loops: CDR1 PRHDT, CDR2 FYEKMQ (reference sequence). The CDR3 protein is CASSLGQDGEKLFF. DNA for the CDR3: TGTGCCAGCAGCTTAGGTCAGGATGGCGAAAAACTGTTTTTT.

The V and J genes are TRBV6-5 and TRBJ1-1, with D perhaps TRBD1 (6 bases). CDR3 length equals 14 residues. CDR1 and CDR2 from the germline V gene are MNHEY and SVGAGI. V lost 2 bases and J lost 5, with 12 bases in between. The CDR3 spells CASSYRGRETEAFF. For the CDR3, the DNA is TGTGCCAGCAGTTACAGGGGGAGGGAAACTGAAGCTTTCTTT.

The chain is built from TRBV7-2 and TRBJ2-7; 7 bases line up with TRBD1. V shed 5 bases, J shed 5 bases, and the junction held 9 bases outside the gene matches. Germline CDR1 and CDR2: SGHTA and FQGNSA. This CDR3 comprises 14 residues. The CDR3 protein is CASSRTGDLNEQYF. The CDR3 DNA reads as TGTGCCAGCAGCCGAACAGGGGATCTAAACGAGCAGTACTTC.

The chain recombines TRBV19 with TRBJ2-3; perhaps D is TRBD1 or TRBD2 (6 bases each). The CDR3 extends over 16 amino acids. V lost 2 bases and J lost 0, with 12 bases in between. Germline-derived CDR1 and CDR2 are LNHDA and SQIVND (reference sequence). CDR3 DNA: TGTGCCAGTAGTATAAGGGGGGCAGGGAGCACAGATACGCAGTATTTT. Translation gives CASSIRGAGSTDTQYF.

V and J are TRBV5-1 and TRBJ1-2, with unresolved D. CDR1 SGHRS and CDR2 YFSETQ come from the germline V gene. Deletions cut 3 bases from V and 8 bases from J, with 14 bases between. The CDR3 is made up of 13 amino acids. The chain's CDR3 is CASSSRWAWGYTF. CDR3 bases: TGCGCCAGCAGCTCCCGGTGGGCTTGGGGCTACACCTTC. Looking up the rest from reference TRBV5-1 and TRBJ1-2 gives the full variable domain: KAGVTQTPRYLIKTRGQQVTLSCSPISGHRSVSWYQQTPGQGLQFLFEYFSETQRNKGNFPGRFSGRQFSNSRSEMNVSTLELGDSALYLCASSSRWAWGYTFGSGTRLTVV.

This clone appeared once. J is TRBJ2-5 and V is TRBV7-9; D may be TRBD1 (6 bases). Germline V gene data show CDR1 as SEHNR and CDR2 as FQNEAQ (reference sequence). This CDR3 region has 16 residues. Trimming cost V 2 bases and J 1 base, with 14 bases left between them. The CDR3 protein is CASSLNPDSPQETQYF. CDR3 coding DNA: TGTGCCAGCAGCTTAAACCCGGACAGCCCCCAAGAGACCCAGTACTTC.

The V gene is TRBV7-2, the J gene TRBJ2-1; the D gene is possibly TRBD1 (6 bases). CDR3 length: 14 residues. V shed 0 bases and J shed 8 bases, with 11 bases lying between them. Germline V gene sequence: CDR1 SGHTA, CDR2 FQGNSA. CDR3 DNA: TGTGCCAGCAGCTTAGCGTACAGGGTCCATGAGCAGTTCTTC. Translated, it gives CASSLAYRVHEQFF.

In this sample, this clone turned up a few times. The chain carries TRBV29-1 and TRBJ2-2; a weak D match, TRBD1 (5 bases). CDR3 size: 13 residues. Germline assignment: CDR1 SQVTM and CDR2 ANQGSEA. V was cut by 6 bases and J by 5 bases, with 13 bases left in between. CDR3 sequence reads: CSVRQTATGELFF. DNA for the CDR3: TGCAGCGTACGACAGACGGCTACCGGGGAGCTGTTTTTT.